This is a list of T cell receptor beta chains from one sample in a study of Ad26.COV2.S vaccination and SARS-CoV-2 variants. Produced via immunoSEQ multiplex PCR; TCRdb's table is partial and in-frame only. Among some 300,000 clones listed, 85% were seen once. Sequences were derived from peripheral blood, sampled in a trial of Ad26.COV2.S vaccine versus placebo. The receptor set was obtained from a person between 18 and 65 years old who received the Ad26.COV2.S COVID-19 vaccine or a placebo. Each CDR3 is given with its conserved first and last residue. A D gene is named only where the DNA matches it firmly. Size is omitted from some rows. Given values are once, few, many or a class for expanded clones.

TRBD1	few	TRBV18	TRBJ2-7	TGTGCCAGCTCACCCACCACAGGGGACTACGAGCAGTACTTC	CASSPTTGDYEQYF
TRBD1	NA	TRBV7-2	TRBJ1-2	TGTGCCAGCAGCCCACGGACAGGGGAAAACTATGGCTACACCTTC	CASSPRTGENYGYTF
NA	NA	TRBV5-1	TRBJ2-5	TGCGCCAGCAGCTTGGGCTACCAGCCCTTTCAAGAGACCCAGTACTTC	CASSLGYQPFQETQYF
NA	NA	TRBV15	TRBJ1-5	TGTGCCACCAGCAGAGATCAGCTCAATCAGCCCCAGCATTTT	CATSRDQLNQPQHF
NA	few	TRBV6-4	TRBJ1-1	TGTGCCAGCAGGGACACTTCCTTGGACACTGAAGCTTTCTTT	CASRDTSLDTEAFF
TRBD2	NA	TRBV14	TRBJ2-2	TGTGCCAGCAGCCCTTTACCGGGACTAGGGCGGAACAGCGGGGAGCTGTTTTTT	CASSPLPGLGRNSGELFF
NA	NA	TRBV19	TRBJ2-1	TGTGCCAGTACCTCAACCAGAGGAGGGGGGCTACCCCAGTTCTTC	CASTSTRGGGLPQFF
NA	NA	TRBV20-1	TRBJ1-1	TGCAGTGCTAGTGTCCAGGGGAACACTGAAGCTTTCTTT	CSASVQGNTEAFF
NA	NA	TRBV4-2	TRBJ1-5	TGTGCCAGCAGCCAGGGGGGGCTGGATCAGCCCCAGCATTTT	CASSQGGLDQPQHF
NA	NA	TRBV5-6	TRBJ1-2	TGTGCCAGCACCCCGGGGGGAGTAATCTATGGCTACACCTTC	CASTPGGVIYGYTF
NA	NA	TRBV11-2	TRBJ2-5	TGTGCCAGCAGCTTCGGCAGGGGAGAGACCCAGTACTTC	CASSFGRGETQYF
TRBD1	once	TRBV11-2	TRBJ1-3	TGTGCCAGCAGCTCGACTAGCGGGACAGGGTCTGGAAACACCATATATTTT	CASSSTSGTGSGNTIYF
NA	NA	TRBV28	TRBJ2-7	TGTGCCAGCATGGGGGACTACGAGCAGTACTTC	CASMGDYEQYF
NA	NA	TRBV5-4	TRBJ2-2	TGTGCCAGCAGATCCGGGACGGAAACGAACACCGGGGAGCTGTTTTTT	CASRSGTETNTGELFF
NA	many	TRBV6-4	TRBJ2-7	TGTGCCAGCAGTGAAGGCGAGGGCTCCGACGAGCAGTACTTC	CASSEGEGSDEQYF
TRBD1	NA	TRBV7-9	TRBJ2-7	TGTGCCAGCAGCTACCGGGACAGGGGTATCCACGAGCAGTACTTC	CASSYRDRGIHEQYF
NA	NA	TRBV3-1/TRBV3-2	TRBJ2-2	TGTGCCAGCAGCCCGAGGGGGGGGACCGGGGAGCTGTTTTTT	CASSPRGGTGELFF
NA	NA	TRBV6-5	TRBJ1-1	TGTGCCAGCAGTTACTCAGGCAGGGAGGAGACTGAAGCTTTCTTT	CASSYSGREETEAFF
NA	NA	TRBV19	TRBJ1-6	TGTGCCAGTAGGCAGGCAGGGACCCTCCTTGGGTCACCCCTCCACTTT	CASRQAGTLLGSPLHF
NA	NA	TRBV9	TRBJ2-7	TGTGCCAGCAGTCCCGACTTCACTAGCTCCTACGAGCAGTACTTC	CASSPDFTSSYEQYF
TRBD2	once	TRBV11-2	TRBJ2-2	TGTGCCAGCAGCTTATCGGGGGGGCCCGTCGGGGAGCTGTTTTTT	CASSLSGGPVGELFF
NA	NA	TRBV6-5	TRBJ1-3	TGTGCCAGCAGTTACAAGGCGGCCTCTGGAAACACCATATATTTT	CASSYKAASGNTIYF
TRBD1	NA	TRBV2	TRBJ2-7	TGTGCCAGCAGGGGACAGGGGGCATCTCGGGAGCAGTACTTC	CASRGQGASREQYF
NA	NA	TRBV2	TRBJ2-1	TGTGCCAGCGGAAGCCTTTACAATGAGCAGTTCTTC	CASGSLYNEQFF
NA	NA	TRBV7-2	TRBJ2-5	TGTGCCAGCAGCTTCCGGGAGACCCAGTACTTC	CASSFRETQYF
NA	NA	TRBV7-8	TRBJ1-1	TGTGCCAGCAGCTTAGCAGGGGAGGAGGCCACTGAAGCTTTCTTT	CASSLAGEEATEAFF
NA	NA	TRBV4-1	TRBJ1-5	TGCGCCAGCAGCCAAGATAACCTGGCGGGTCAGCCCCAGCATTTT	CASSQDNLAGQPQHF
NA	NA	TRBV10-3	TRBJ2-7	TGTGCCATCAGTGAAATTCGGGGAACCTACGAGCAGTACTTC	CAISEIRGTYEQYF
TRBD1	NA	TRBV5-1	TRBJ2-2	TGCGCCAGCAGCTTCGGGACAGGACGACGCGACACCGGGGAGCTGTTTTTT	CASSFGTGRRDTGELFF
NA	NA	TRBV18	TRBJ2-7	TGTGCCAGCTCATCATCCGGGCGGAGGGGTTCCTACGAGCAGTACTTC	CASSSSGRRGSYEQYF
NA	NA	TRBV7-2	TRBJ1-5	TGTGCCAGCAGCTTAGTTTCCACACCCAATCAGCCCCAGCATTTT	CASSLVSTPNQPQHF
TRBD2	NA	TRBV7-9	TRBJ2-1	TGTGCCAGCAGCTTCCAGCGGGGAGGGTACAATGAGCAGTTCTTC	CASSFQRGGYNEQFF
NA	NA	TRBV5-8	TRBJ1-3	TGTGCCAGCAGCGCACCACGAAAGGACAGCTCTGGAAACACCATATATTTT	CASSAPRKDSSGNTIYF
NA	NA	TRBV4-1	TRBJ2-5	TGCGCCAGCAGCCGCGGACAGCGGGAGACCCAGTACTTC	CASSRGQRETQYF
NA	NA	TRBV5-1	TRBJ1-1	TGCGCCAGCAGCCCGATTGCCGGGACCCCGAACACTGAAGCTTTCTTT	CASSPIAGTPNTEAFF
NA	NA	TRBV10-3	TRBJ1-6	TGTGCCATCAGTGACTCGGCAGGCCTATTTTCACCCCTCCACTTT	CAISDSAGLFSPLHF
TRBD2	NA	TRBV4-2	TRBJ2-7	TGTGCCAGCAGCCAAATAGCGGGGGACCCCTACGAGCAGTACTTC	CASSQIAGDPYEQYF
TRBD1	NA	TRBV12-5	TRBJ2-5	TGTGCTAGTGGTCTAACCTACAGGGGACAAGAGACCCAGTACTTC	CASGLTYRGQETQYF
NA	NA	TRBV4-1	TRBJ2-7	TGCGCCAGCAGTCAACACCCCGGGATCTTTACGTACGAGCAGTACTTC	CASSQHPGIFTYEQYF
NA	NA	TRBV5-1	TRBJ1-4	TGCGCCAGCAGCTCAGGACCTGCAACTAATGAAAAACTGTTTTTT	CASSSGPATNEKLFF
NA	NA	TRBV18	TRBJ1-5	TGTGCCAGCTCATTCCGGGACACAGATCAGCCCCAGCATTTT	CASSFRDTDQPQHF
NA	once	TRBV18	TRBJ1-1	TGTGCCAGCTCCCCAAATCGGGGCACTGAAGCTTTCTTT	CASSPNRGTEAFF
NA	NA	TRBV3-1/TRBV3-2	TRBJ1-5	TGTGCCAGCAGCCGTGGTCGGGATCAGCCCCAGCATTTT	CASSRGRDQPQHF
TRBD1	NA	TRBV30	TRBJ2-1	TGTGCCTGGAGGTTGCCGGGACAGGGCTACAATGAGCAGTTCTTC	CAWRLPGQGYNEQFF
TRBD2	NA	TRBV11-2	TRBJ2-5	TGTGCCAGCAGCTGGACTAGCGGGGGGTCAGAGACCCAGTACTTC	CASSWTSGGSETQYF
NA	NA	TRBV2	TRBJ1-6	TGTGCCAGCACCTACTCGGGCAGCTACTATAATTCACCCCTCCACTTT	CASTYSGSYYNSPLHF
NA	few	TRBV18	TRBJ1-2	TGTGCCAGCTCGGATAGTATCCCTACTAGATATGGCAATTTTAACTATGGCTACACCTTC	CASSDSIPTRYGNFNYGYTF
NA	few	TRBV6-4	TRBJ2-1	TGTGCCAGCAGTGACTCGAGCGTGGGCTTCGGGGTTGGGGCGAGGTCCTACAATGAGCAGTTCTTC	CASSDSSVGFGVGARSYNEQFF
NA	NA	TRBV9	TRBJ2-7	TGTGCCAGCAGCGTAGCTGGGACCAAGCAGTACTTC	CASSVAGTKQYF
NA	NA	TRBV6-4	TRBJ1-2	TGTGCCAGCAGTGACTCTCGCGGGGGTTTCGCTACTAACTATGGCTACACCTTC	CASSDSRGGFATNYGYTF
NA	NA	TRBV30	TRBJ1-4	TGTGCCTGGAGTAGACGGGGGCGGGAAAAACTGTTTTTT	CAWSRRGREKLFF
NA	NA	TRBV5-1	TRBJ2-5	TGCGCCAGCAGCTTGTCCAGGTCTGCTGGGAAAGAGACCCAGTACTTC	CASSLSRSAGKETQYF
TRBD1	NA	TRBV7-9	TRBJ1-5	TGTGCCAGCAGCTCATCGAACAGGGGTTTGTCCCAGCATTTT	CASSSSNRGLSQHF
NA	NA	TRBV6-5	TRBJ2-1	TGTGCCAGCAGTTACCGCGGTCAGCAGTTCTTC	CASSYRGQQFF
TRBD1	NA	TRBV19	TRBJ2-1	TGTGCCAGTAGTATGGCACAGGGGGCCTACAATGAGCAGTTCTTC	CASSMAQGAYNEQFF
TRBD1	NA	TRBV3-1/TRBV3-2	TRBJ2-7	TGTGCCAGCAGCCAGACAGGGATCAACGAGCAGTACTTC	CASSQTGINEQYF
TRBD1	once	TRBV28	TRBJ1-1	TGTGCCAGCAGTCGATACTATAGGACAGGGTGGAACACTGAAGCTTTCTTT	CASSRYYRTGWNTEAFF
NA	NA	TRBV21-1	TRBJ1-6	TGTGCCAGCAGCATAGACAGGGTCGGTTCACCCCTCCACTTT	CASSIDRVGSPLHF
TRBD1	NA	TRBV28	TRBJ1-2	TGTGCCAGCAGTAACCCCTCAGGGGGCTATGGCTACACCTTC	CASSNPSGGYGYTF